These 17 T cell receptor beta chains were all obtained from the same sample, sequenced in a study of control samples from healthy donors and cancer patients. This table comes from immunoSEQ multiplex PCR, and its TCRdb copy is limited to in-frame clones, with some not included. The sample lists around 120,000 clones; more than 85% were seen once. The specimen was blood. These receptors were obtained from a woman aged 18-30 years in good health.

The chain's CDR3 is CASSPSQGNYGYTF. In nucleotides, the CDR3 is TGTGCCAGCAGTCCCTCACAGGGTAACTATGGCTACACCTTC. This chain joins TRBV27 and TRBJ1-2; D might be TRBD1 (6 bases). The CDR3 has 14 amino acids. Trimming pared 5 bases from V and 1 base from J, leaving 11 bases between. Looked up from germline, CDR1 is MNHEY and CDR2 is SMNVEV (reference sequence).

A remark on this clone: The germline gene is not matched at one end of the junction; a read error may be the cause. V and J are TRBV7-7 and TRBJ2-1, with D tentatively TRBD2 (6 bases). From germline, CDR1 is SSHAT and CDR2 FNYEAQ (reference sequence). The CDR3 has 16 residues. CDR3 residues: CASSLSIGSGYNEQFF. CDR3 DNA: TGTGCTAGCAGCCTCTCTATCGGGAGTGGATACAATGAGCAGTTCTTC.

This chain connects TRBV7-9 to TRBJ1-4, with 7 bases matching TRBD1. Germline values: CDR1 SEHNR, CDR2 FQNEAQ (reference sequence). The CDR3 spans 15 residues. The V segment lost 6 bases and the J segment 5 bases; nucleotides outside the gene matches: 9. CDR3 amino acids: CASRPTGFPNEKLFF. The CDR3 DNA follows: TGTGCCAGCAGACCGACAGGGTTTCCGAATGAAAAACTGTTTTTT.

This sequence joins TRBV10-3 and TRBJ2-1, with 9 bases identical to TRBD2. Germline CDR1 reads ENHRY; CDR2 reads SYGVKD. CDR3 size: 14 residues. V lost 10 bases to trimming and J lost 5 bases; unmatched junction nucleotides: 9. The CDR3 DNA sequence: TGTGCCACCGGGGACGCGGGGGGGGACAATGAGCAGTTCTTC. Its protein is CATGDAGGDNEQFF.

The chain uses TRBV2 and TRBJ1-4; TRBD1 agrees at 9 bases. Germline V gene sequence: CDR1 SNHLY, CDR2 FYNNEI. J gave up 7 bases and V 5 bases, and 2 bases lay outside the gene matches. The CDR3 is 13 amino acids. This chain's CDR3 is CASSHRGREKLFF. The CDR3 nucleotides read TGTGCCAGCAGTCACAGGGGGCGTGAAAAACTGTTTTTT.

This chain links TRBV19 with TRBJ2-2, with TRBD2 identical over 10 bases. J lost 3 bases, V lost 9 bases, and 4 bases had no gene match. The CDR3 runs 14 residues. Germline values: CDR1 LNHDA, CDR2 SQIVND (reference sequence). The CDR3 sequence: CASGLAAYTGELFF. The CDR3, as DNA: TGTGCCAGCGGACTAGCGGCATACACCGGGGAGCTGTTTTTT.

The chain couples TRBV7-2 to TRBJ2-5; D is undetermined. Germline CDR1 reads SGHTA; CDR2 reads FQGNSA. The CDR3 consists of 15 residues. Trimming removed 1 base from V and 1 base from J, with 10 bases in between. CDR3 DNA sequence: TGTGCCAGCAGCTTAGACAGTCAGCGCCAAGAGACCCAGTACTTC. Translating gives CASSLDSQRQETQYF.

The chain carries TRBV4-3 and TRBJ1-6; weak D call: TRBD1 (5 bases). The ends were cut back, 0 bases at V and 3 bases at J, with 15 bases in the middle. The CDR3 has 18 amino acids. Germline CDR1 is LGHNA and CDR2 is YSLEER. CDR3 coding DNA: TGCGCCAGCAGCCAAGACCTTCGGGGGGAGGACTATAATTCACCCCTCCACTTT. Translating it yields CASSQDLRGEDYNSPLHF.

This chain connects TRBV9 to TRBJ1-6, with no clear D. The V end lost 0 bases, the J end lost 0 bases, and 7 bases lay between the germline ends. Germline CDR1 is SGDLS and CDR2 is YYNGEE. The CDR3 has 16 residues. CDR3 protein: CASSVDPSSYNSPLHF. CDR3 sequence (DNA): TGTGCCAGCAGCGTAGACCCGAGCTCCTATAATTCACCCCTCCACTTT.

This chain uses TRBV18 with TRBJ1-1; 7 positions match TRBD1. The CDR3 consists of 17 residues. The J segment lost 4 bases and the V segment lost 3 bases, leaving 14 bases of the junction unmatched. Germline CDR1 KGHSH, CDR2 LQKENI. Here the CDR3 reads CASSPFGQALGSTEAFF. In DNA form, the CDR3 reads TGTGCCAGCTCACCTTTCGGACAGGCGTTGGGGAGCACTGAAGCTTTCTTT.

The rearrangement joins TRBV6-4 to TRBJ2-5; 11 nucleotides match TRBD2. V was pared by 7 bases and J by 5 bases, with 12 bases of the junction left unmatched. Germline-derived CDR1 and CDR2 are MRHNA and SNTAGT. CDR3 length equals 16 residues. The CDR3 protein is CASNGPRLAGFETQYF. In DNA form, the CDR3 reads TGTGCCAGCAACGGCCCCCGACTAGCGGGGTTTGAGACCCAGTACTTC.

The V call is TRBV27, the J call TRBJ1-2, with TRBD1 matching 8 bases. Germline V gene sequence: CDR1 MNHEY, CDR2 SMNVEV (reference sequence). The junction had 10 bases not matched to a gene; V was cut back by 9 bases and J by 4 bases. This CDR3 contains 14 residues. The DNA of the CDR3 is TGTGCCAGTTCCGGGACAGGCGAGATCTATGGCTACACCTTC. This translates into CASSGTGEIYGYTF.

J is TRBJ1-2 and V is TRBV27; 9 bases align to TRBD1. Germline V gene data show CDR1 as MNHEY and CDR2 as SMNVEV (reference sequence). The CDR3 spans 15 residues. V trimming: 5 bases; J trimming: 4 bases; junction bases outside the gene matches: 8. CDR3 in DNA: TGTGCCAGCAGTCAACAGGGGGCGCGCGGCTATGGCTACACCTTC. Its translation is CASSQQGARGYGYTF.

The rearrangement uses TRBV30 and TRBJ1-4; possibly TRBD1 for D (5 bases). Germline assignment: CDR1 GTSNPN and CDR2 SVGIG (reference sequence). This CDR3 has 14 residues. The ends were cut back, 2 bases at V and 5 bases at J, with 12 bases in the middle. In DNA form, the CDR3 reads TGTGCCTGGAGTCCAGGGTGGAAGAATGAAAAACTGTTTTTT. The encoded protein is CAWSPGWKNEKLFF.

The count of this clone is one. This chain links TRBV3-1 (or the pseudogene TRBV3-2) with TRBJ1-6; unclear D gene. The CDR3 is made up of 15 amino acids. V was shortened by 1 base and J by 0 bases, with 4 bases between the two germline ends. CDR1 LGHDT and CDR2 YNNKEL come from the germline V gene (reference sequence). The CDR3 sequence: CASSQAFSYNSPLHF. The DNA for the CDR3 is TGTGCCAGCAGCCAAGCTTTCTCCTATAATTCACCCCTCCACTTT.

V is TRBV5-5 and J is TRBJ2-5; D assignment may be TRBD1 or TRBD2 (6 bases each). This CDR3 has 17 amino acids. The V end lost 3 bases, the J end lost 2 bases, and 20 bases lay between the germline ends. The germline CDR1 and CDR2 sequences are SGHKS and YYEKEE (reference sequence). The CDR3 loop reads CASSSSTGRRVQETQYF. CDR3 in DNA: TGTGCCAGCAGCTCCTCAACAGGGAGGAGAGTGCAAGAGACCCAGTACTTC.

The CDR3 spells CAISLGDSSDTQYF. CDR3 nucleotide sequence: TGTGCCATCAGCCTGGGGGACAGCTCAGATACGCAGTATTTT. This rearrangement joins TRBV10-3 to TRBJ2-3; 7 nucleotides align to TRBD1. In germline, CDR1 is ENHRY, CDR2 SYGVKD. With 6 bases clipped from V and 4 bases from J, the junction kept 7 bases outside the gene matches. The CDR3 runs 14 residues.